Following are 5 T cell receptor beta chains from one sample sequenced in a study of T cell responses to AZD1222 COVID-19 vaccine. Clones were sequenced by immunoSEQ multiplex PCR, and TCRdb holds only the in-frame ones, with some missing. The sample records about 160,000 clones, about 91% being singletons. The sequencing used peripheral blood, collected 28 days after the second AZD1222 dose. The receptors stem from an adult who received the AZD1222 COVID-19 vaccine.

This chain uses TRBV10-3 with TRBJ2-2; 13 bases map to TRBD2. Trimming removed 10 bases from V and 6 bases from J; junction bases left unmatched: 5. This CDR3 is 14 amino acids long. In germline, CDR1 is ENHRY, CDR2 SYGVKD. As DNA, the CDR3 is TGTGCCACCACGACTAGCGGGGGGTCCGGGGAGCTGTTTTTT. Amino acids: CATTTSGGSGELFF.

This chain connects TRBV6-5 to TRBJ2-5, with D tentatively TRBD2 (6 bases). The CDR3 has 13 residues. V lost 6 bases to trimming and J lost 5 bases, with 13 bases between them. The germline V gene encodes CDR1 MNHEY and CDR2 SVGAGI. The CDR3 DNA sequence: TGTGCCAGCAGCGTGACTAGGACGGAGACCCAGTACTTC. Translated: CASSVTRTETQYF.

The CDR3 reads CASSRQGHLEAFF. In DNA form, the CDR3 reads TGTGCCAGCAGTCGCCAAGGTCACCTCGAAGCTTTCTTT. The chain is built from TRBV6-5 and TRBJ1-1; D is unclear. Per the germline V gene, CDR1 is MNHEY and CDR2 is SVGAGI. V was cut by 5 bases and J by 8 bases, with 15 bases left in between. CDR3 length equals 13 residues.

The chain recombines TRBV5-4 with TRBJ2-7, with 8 bases aligning to TRBD2. This CDR3 is built from 13 residues. J lost 4 bases, V lost 4 bases, and 4 bases had no gene match. Germline V gene lookup returns CDR1 SGHNT and CDR2 YYREEE (reference sequence). The CDR3 loop reads CASSTGGIYEQYF. The CDR3 region has the DNA TGTGCCAGCAGCACGGGAGGGATTTACGAGCAGTACTTC.

V gene TRBV2 combines with J gene TRBJ1-5; perhaps TRBD1 as D (6 bases). Germline CDR1 is SNHLY and CDR2 is FYNNEI. The CDR3 has 15 amino acids. Trimming took off 5 bases at V and 2 bases at J, with 13 bases between the two ends. The CDR3 DNA sequence: TGTGCCAGCAGTCCACAGGGACTTGGCAATCAGCCCCAGCATTTT. Translating gives CASSPQGLGNQPQHF.